The 14 T cell receptor beta chains given below trace back to one sample, sequenced in a study of T cells after yellow fever vaccination. TCRdb reprocessed the 5' RACE reads via MiXCR and lists one record per CDR3 protein. The sample lists around 50,000 distinct CDR3 sequences; around 6.4% were seen once. This specimen was PBMCs, either bulk or a sorted T-cell subset (CD4+, CD8+, memory, or dextramer-sorted; not recorded which), taken 45 days after the yellow fever booster vaccination. The receptor source for this set is a man aged 30-40 years who received the YFV17D yellow fever vaccine.

The chain joins TRBV15 to TRBJ1-5; 8 bases match TRBD1. The germline V gene encodes CDR1 LNHNV and CDR2 YYDKDF (reference sequence). Trimming at V came to 0 bases and at J to 4 bases, leaving 5 bases not matched to a gene. This CDR3 is built from 16 residues. The CDR3 reads CATSREPTGGNQPQHF. The DNA of the CDR3 is TGTGCCACCAGCAGAGAACCTACAGGGGGTAATCAGCCCCAGCATTTT.

This clonotype showed up just a few times. The genes are TRBV5-1 and TRBJ2-1; no firm D call. With 0 bases removed from V and 7 bases from J, the gap between germline ends came to 8 bases. Germline V CDR1 and CDR2: SGHRS, YFSETQ. The CDR3 has 13 amino acids. In nucleotides, the CDR3 is TGCGCCAGCAGCTTGGCCCCGCAGAATGAGCAGTTCTTC. Protein product: CASSLAPQNEQFF.

The sample holds many counts of this clonotype. The chain joins TRBV27 to TRBJ1-1; tentative D call: TRBD1 (6 bases). Deletions cut 7 bases from V and 1 base from J, with 16 bases between. The CDR3 loop spans 15 amino acids. Germline V lookup: CDR1 MNHEY, CDR2 SMNVEV (reference sequence). CDR3 sequence reads: CASTRGGWGNTEAFF. CDR3 nucleotide sequence: TGTGCCAGCACCCGAGGGGGGTGGGGGAACACTGAAGCTTTCTTT.

Only a few counts were recorded for this clonotype. This chain uses TRBV19 with TRBJ2-1, with 7 bases that match TRBD2. V trimming: 0 bases; J trimming: 13 bases; junction bases outside the gene matches: 18. Looked up from germline, CDR1 is LNHDA and CDR2 is SQIVND (reference sequence). The CDR3 has 17 amino acids. CDR3 DNA sequence: TGTGCCAGTAGTATAGATCTTGAGCGGGGCACAATGAGCAGACAGTTCTTC. It translates to CASSIDLERGTMSRQFF.

The chain is built from TRBV6-2 or TRBV6-3 and TRBJ2-3; a possible D gene is TRBD2 (5 bases). The length of the CDR3 is 15 residues. Trimming removed 5 bases at V and 6 bases at J, with 18 bases between. Germline CDR1 is MNHEY and CDR2 is SVGEGT. The CDR3 nucleotides are TGTGCCAGCAGTAGAGGGATACCACTCGGGGATACGCAGTATTTT. The encoded protein is CASSRGIPLGDTQYF.

This clonotype was seen a few times. The V gene is TRBV6-5, the J gene TRBJ2-7, with 9 nucleotides matching TRBD1. The CDR3 has 13 residues. The germline V gene encodes CDR1 MNHEY and CDR2 SVGAGI. With 6 bases clipped from V and 9 bases from J, the junction kept 9 bases outside the gene matches. DNA for the CDR3: TGTGCCAGCAGAAAGACAGGGGGAAGGTGGCAGTACTTC. This codes for CASRKTGGRWQYF.

At least ten counts were recorded for this clonotype. The rearrangement links TRBV20-1 to TRBJ2-3, with 9 bases lining up with TRBD2. The germline gives CDR1 DFQATT, CDR2 SNEGSKA (reference sequence). The CDR3 sequence is 14 residues long. For the CDR3, the DNA is TGCAGCAGTTTGCGGGAGGGCCGGGCAGATACGCAGTATTTT. Its translation is CSSLREGRADTQYF.

This clonotype was recorded at least ten times. The rearrangement joins TRBV12-3 or TRBV12-4 to TRBJ2-5, with a possible D match to TRBD2 (6 bases). This CDR3 contains 16 residues. V lost 3 bases and J 5 bases, leaving 19 bases between the germline ends. The CDR3, as DNA: TGTGCCAGCAGTTTGGCCGGGAGCTCCCCCGGGGAGACCCAGTACTTC. This encodes CASSLAGSSPGETQYF.

This clonotype was recorded at least ten times. The V call is TRBV27, the J call TRBJ2-2; D unresolved. The CDR3 totals 15 residues. Deletions cut 3 bases from V and 0 bases from J, with 8 bases between. Germline CDR1 is MNHEY and CDR2 is SMNVEV (reference sequence). CDR3 sequence (DNA): TGTGCCAGCAGTTTGTCGGCAGCGAACACCGGGGAGCTGTTTTTT. The encoded protein is CASSLSAANTGELFF.

This clonotype was counted a few times. The chain employs TRBV20-1 and TRBJ2-7; 7 nucleotides match TRBD2. Germline V gives CDR1 DFQATT, CDR2 SNEGSKA (reference sequence). This CDR3 comprises 15 residues. J lost 1 base, V lost 3 bases, and 9 bases had no gene match. Here the CDR3 reads CSASLGGGGSYEQYF. CDR3 nucleotides: TGCAGTGCTAGTCTGGGCGGCGGGGGTTCCTACGAGCAGTACTTC.

Ten or more counts support this clonotype. The rearrangement uses TRBV20-1 and TRBJ1-1; TRBD1 might be the D (5 bases). The CDR3 contains 13 residues. Germline CDR1 is DFQATT and CDR2 is SNEGSKA (reference sequence). V was cut by 6 bases and J by 1 base, with 12 bases left in between. This CDR3 is CSAGPQRNTEAFF. For the CDR3, the DNA is TGCAGTGCGGGACCTCAAAGGAACACTGAAGCTTTCTTT.

This clonotype was seen a few times. The chain links TRBV5-6 to TRBJ1-1; 7 bases agree with TRBD1. Per the germline V gene, CDR1 is SGHDT and CDR2 is YYEEEE. The CDR3 covers 15 residues. V lost 4 bases and J lost 2; bases outside the gene matches: 8. The CDR3 bases are TGTGCCAGCAGCCCGACCAGGGGGGCCAACACTGAAGCTTTCTTT. Its translation is CASSPTRGANTEAFF.

This clonotype was observed many times. J is TRBJ1-2 and V is TRBV28; the D gene is possibly TRBD1 (6 bases). CDR1 and CDR2 from the germline V gene are MDHEN and SYDVKM. V lost 2 bases, J lost 4 bases, and 14 bases lay in between. This CDR3 has 15 amino acids. The CDR3 DNA is TGTGCCAGCAGTTTAAACAGGGCGAATTTCTATGGCTACACCTTC. It codes for CASSLNRANFYGYTF.

This clonotype was detected ten times or more. This chain uses TRBV9 with TRBJ2-1, with 8 bases matching TRBD2. Germline trimming cut 3 bases from V and 3 bases from J; bases unmatched to any gene: 8. The germline V gene has CDR1 SGDLS and CDR2 YYNGEE. The CDR3 runs to 16 residues. The chain's CDR3 is CASSAGGNLGYNEQFF. As DNA, the CDR3 is TGTGCCAGCAGCGCGGGGGGGAACCTCGGCTACAATGAGCAGTTCTTC.